This T cell receptor (beta chain) emerged from a study of blood T cells in healthy people across ages (dated by TCRdb to the mid-2010s). About the study as a whole: In model experiments, template switching captured about one uniquely barcoded TCR beta cDNA molecule for every two T cells. Age-related changes in TCR beta repertoire diversity were measured in the study by deep sequencing normalized with unique cDNA molecular identifiers. Four age groups were formed from the donors: young (average approximately 17 years), middle-aged (approximately 39), aged (62) and long-lived (more than 75). To avoid experimental bias, donors of different ages were randomly spread across the sequencing lanes. The study analyzed two additional independent replicas of 1 million unique cDNA reads from the same blood draw for two donors, one aged 18 to 30 and one aged 80 or older. Overall study outcomes, separate from this receptor: Observed TCR beta diversity per million T cells fell roughly linearly with age, and a significant reduction was already apparent by age roughly 40. There was a strong correlation between observed TCR beta diversity and the percentage of naive T cells measured by flow cytometry. Total diversity estimates from one million sequenced T cells were considered lower bounds and underestimates. Because donor CMV infection status was unknown, age-related changes in expanded clonotypes were potentially confounded. Since profiling was done on bulk unsorted PBMCs, naive and antigen-experienced compartments could not be conclusively compared. The long-lived group showed more naive CD4+ T cells, fewer expanded clones and increased TCR diversity than the aged group, suggesting age selection.

Sequences SGHTA (CDR1) and FQGNSA (CDR2) are obtained from the germline V gene. Including cysteine and phenylalanine, the CDR3 has 13 amino acids. The read is trimmed to its CDR3 DNA, 39 bases read in frame from base 1. V sheds 2 bases and J sheds 5 bases, leaving 10 bases between their ends. This clonotype was recorded many times. Which antigen it targets is not known. No much larger clonotype is one base removed from it; base qualities were not supplied. Systemically healthy Caucasian individuals from Russia, 35 to 50 in total and aged roughly 6 to 100 years, were included as donors. Approximately 11 milliliters of peripheral blood were drawn from each donor into EDTA-treated Vacutainer tubes. Ficoll-Paque density-gradient centrifugation was used to isolate PBMCs, with at least 7 million obtained per sample. Total RNA was extracted from PBMCs with Trizol reagent, with at least 5.5 micrograms obtained per sample. For every donor, an aliquot of PBMCs went through flow cytometry to measure the percentages of naive CD45RAhigh/CD27high T cells.

Libraries came from 5' RACE. Instrument used: Illumina HiSeq 2500. The second PCR ran for about 6 to 12 cycles and used a J-beta primer mix along with a sample-barcoded 5' primer. A template-switch 5' adaptor carrying 12 random nucleotides introduced a unique molecular identifier onto each TCR beta cDNA molecule. At least 2.5 million CDR3-containing paired-end reads were obtained from each sample. First-strand cDNA synthesis was performed from all RNA using the Mint cDNA synthesis kit, with priming by a TRBC-specific oligonucleotide. After uracil-DNA glycosylase treatment, a first 18-cycle PCR used universal primers M1SS and BC2_uni_R on all cDNA. Per the original workflow: For normalization, 1 million high-quality reads were randomly selected from each sample, with every read carrying a distinct molecular identifier. Reads with shared molecular identifiers were discarded instead of being binned into consensus sequences. MiTCR, set to a Q25 quality threshold and the strictest error-elimination algorithm, was used for CDR3 identification, clonotype clustering and error correction. Lower-bound total TCR beta diversity was estimated with a nonparametric unseen species model using Euler transformation. TCRdb cleaned the public reads at Q25 with fastp, built clones with MiXCR and kept in-frame beta chains. Entries are consolidated by CDR3 protein sequence, retaining the most common genes and DNA. The V and J calls and clone size come from TCRdb's table, not from the authors' own analysis. The sample records approximately 810,000 distinct CDR3 sequences, around 28% of which are singletons. Clones ranked in the top ten supply 15% to 20% of the sample.

The rearrangement combines TRBV7-2 with TRBJ2-7; the D call is tentative, TRBD1 or TRBD2, as each matches 5 bases. Sequencing was done on a sample of blood. The source is a woman older than 75 in good health. CDR3 sequence: CASSLQGRDEQYF. In nucleotides, the sequence is TGTGCCAGCAGCTTACAGGGACGGGACGAGCAGTACTTC.